This T cell receptor beta chain is from a study of blood T cells in healthy people across ages. Study-wide context: Per two T cells, about one barcoded beta molecule was captured through template switching.

Every donor contributed 8 to 10 milliliters of peripheral blood by blood draw. Per sample, no less than 6 micrograms of total RNA were extracted. CDR1 is MNHEY, CDR2 SVGEGT, per germline. Trimming stripped 6 bases from V and 7 bases from J, with 22 bases between. The CDR3 has 16 residues. The authors ran a second PCR of about 6 to 11 cycles using a sample-barcoded 5' primer and a J-beta primer mix. A template-switch adaptor containing 12 random nucleotides labeled each cDNA molecule. TCRdb analysed the 5' RACE reads with MiXCR anew, one entry per CDR3 protein. In the table there are around 800,000 distinct CDR3 sequences, less than 80% of which are singletons.

The receptor's source is a man between 25 and 39 years old in good health. The V gene is TRBV6-2 or TRBV6-3, the J gene TRBJ2-1; weak D call: TRBD1 (6 bases). The sample was blood. In DNA, the CDR3 is TGTGCCAGCAGCGGGTACAGGGAGTTTTATAGAAATGAGCAGTTCTTC. Protein sequence: CASSGYREFYRNEQFF.